Shown below are 20 T cell receptor beta chains from a single sample sequenced in a study of human T cells and chemical hapten exposure. Time point indicated: patch test 2, 6 weeks after DPC sensitization. Stated treatment: therapeutic diphenylcyclopropenone sensitization with weekly scalp DPC. TCRdb redid the calling of the RACE reads with MiXCR, one entry per CDR3 protein. Of tens of thousands of distinct CDR3 sequences in the sample, more than 9% were seen once. The sequences come from whole blood, collected in connection with sensitization to the hapten diphenylcyclopropenone (DPC). The receptor source for this set is a man aged 18 to 29 with alopecia areata. Some clones in this sample may be carry-over from other donors' samples.

This clonotype was counted a few times. The junction does not match germline at one end; this may be a read error. The chain combines TRBV11-3 with TRBJ1-1, with D possibly TRBD1 on 5 matching bases. Germline CDR1 reads SGHNT; CDR2 reads YENEEA. This CDR3 is built from 15 residues. The CDR3 bases are TGTGTCAGCAGCTTAGATGGGGGAAGCAAAACTGAAGCTTTCTTT. Amino acids: CVSSLDGGSKTEAFF.

This clonotype occurred a few times. The J gene is TRBJ2-5, the V gene TRBV20-1; TRBD2 aligns across 11 bases. From germline, CDR1 is DFQATT and CDR2 SNEGSKA (reference sequence). V shed 2 bases and J 0 bases; nucleotides not matched to a gene: 8. The CDR3 sequence is 17 residues long. The CDR3 DNA reads as TGCAGTGCTAGACCGTTCGCTAGCGGGGGGTACCAAGAGACCCAGTACTTC. Translating gives CSARPFASGGYQETQYF.

The sample holds a few counts of this clonotype. The chain is built from TRBV11-2 and TRBJ2-2, with TRBD1 matching over 8 bases. V dropped 6 bases and J dropped 3; count of bases not matched to a gene: 6. The CDR3 covers 15 residues. CDR1 and CDR2 (germline): SGHAT, FQNNGV. The CDR3 loop is CASRQGAVDTGELFF. The CDR3 DNA sequence: TGTGCCAGCAGGCAGGGGGCGGTTGACACCGGGGAGCTGTTTTTT.

The CDR3 nucleotides read TGTGCCAGCAGTTACCGTATAACAGGGGGCGCGAAAAATGAGCAGTTCTTC. Residues: CASSYRITGGAKNEQFF. The chain is built from TRBV6-2 or TRBV6-3 and TRBJ2-1, with 9 bases aligning to TRBD1. Germline loops: CDR1 MNHEY, CDR2 SVGEGT. V trimming: 2 bases; J trimming: 7 bases; junction bases outside the gene matches: 12. This CDR3 has 17 residues.

A few counts support this clonotype. V is TRBV5-1 and J is TRBJ2-3; unclear D gene. Germline CDR1 and CDR2: SGHRS and YFSETQ. Trimming stripped 3 bases from V and 10 bases from J, with 12 bases between. The CDR3 totals 12 residues. CDR3 in DNA: TGCGCCAGCAGCTCGGACCCCCCTCCGCAGTATTTT. Translated, it gives CASSSDPPPQYF.

The chain links TRBV29-1 to TRBJ1-2; 8 bases map to TRBD1. V was clipped by 6 bases and J by 6 bases; unmatched bases: 6. The germline gives CDR1 SQVTM, CDR2 ANQGSEA. The CDR3 extends over 12 amino acids. The CDR3 sequence: CSVDKTGDGYTF. The CDR3 region has the DNA TGCAGCGTGGATAAGACAGGGGATGGCTACACCTTC. Full variable domain (outside the CDR3, taken from reference TRBV29-1 and TRBJ1-2): SAVISQKPSRDICQRGTSLTIQCQVDSQVTMMFWYRQQPGQSLTLIATANQGSEATYESGFVIDKFPISRPNLTFSTLTVSNMSPEDSSIYLCSVDKTGDGYTFGSGTRLTVV.

This clonotype was seen many times. CDR3 in DNA: TGTGCCAGCAGCGAGCCTTACACCGGGGAGCTGTTTTTT. Protein: CASSEPYTGELFF. The J gene is TRBJ2-2, the V gene TRBV6-4; D remains unclear. Trimming cost V 6 bases and J 3 bases, with 8 bases left between them. The CDR3 contains 13 residues. Germline V CDR1 and CDR2: MRHNA, SNTAGT.

This clonotype has ten or more counts. V usage is TRBV5-6 and J usage is TRBJ2-1; 15 bases match TRBD2. The V and J ends lost 5 bases and 0 bases, in that order; junction bases with no gene match: 9. Per the germline V gene, CDR1 is SGHDT and CDR2 is YYEEEE. This CDR3 has 19 residues. CDR3 loop: CASSPGLAGGISSYNEQFF. In DNA form, the CDR3 reads TGTGCCAGCAGTCCTGGACTAGCGGGGGGGATTAGCTCCTACAATGAGCAGTTCTTC.

The rearrangement joins TRBV28 to TRBJ2-5; a weak D match, TRBD1 (6 bases). This CDR3 comprises 15 residues. Germline lookup yields CDR1 MDHEN and CDR2 SYDVKM. V was cut by 5 bases and J by 5 bases, with 18 bases left in between. CDR3 in amino acids: CASSLTSQGPETQYF. DNA of the CDR3: TGTGCCAGCAGTCTCACTTCACAGGGTCCGGAGACCCAGTACTTC.

This chain links TRBV5-1 with TRBJ2-3, with D maybe TRBD1 (6 bases). The CDR3 runs to 17 residues. Germline lookup yields CDR1 SGHRS and CDR2 YFSETQ. The germline V and J ends were trimmed by 3 bases and 4 bases, with 21 bases remaining between them. The CDR3 DNA reads TGCGCCAGCAGCTCCGGAGCGACAGGCTCACCGGCAGATACGCAGTATTTT. Its translation is CASSSGATGSPADTQYF.

In its sample, this clonotype was seen many times. The V gene is TRBV7-8, the J gene TRBJ2-3, with a weak D call TRBD2 (7 bases). Germline CDR1 and CDR2: SGHVS and FQNEAQ. V shed 7 bases and J shed 3 bases, with 14 bases lying between them. This CDR3 comprises 14 residues. CDR3 protein: CASKGGQETDTQYF. DNA for the CDR3: TGTGCCAGCAAGGGGGGGCAGGAAACAGATACGCAGTATTTT. The whole variable domain, remainder taken from reference TRBV7-8 and TRBJ2-3, is GAGVSQSPRYKVAKRGQDVALRCDPISGHVSLFWYQQALGQGPEFLTYFQNEAQLDKSGLPSDRFFAERPEGSVSTLKIQRTQQEDSAVYLCASKGGQETDTQYFGPGTRLTVL.

This chain joins TRBV3-1 and TRBJ2-7; D gene uncertain. Germline V gene data show CDR1 as LGHDT and CDR2 as YNNKEL (reference sequence). The V and J ends lost 2 bases and 2 bases respectively, with 7 bases between them. The CDR3 sequence is 13 residues long. The CDR3 sequence: CASSQSSTYEQYF. In DNA form, the CDR3 reads TGTGCCAGCAGCCAATCCTCTACCTACGAGCAGTACTTC.

This clonotype has at least ten counts. This chain connects TRBV7-7 to TRBJ2-5; 7 bases fit TRBD1. CDR1 and CDR2 (germline): SSHAT, FNYEAQ (reference sequence). This CDR3 is 15 amino acids long. Trimming cost V 1 base and J 2 bases; bases outside gene matches: 4. The CDR3 region has the DNA TGTGCCAGCAGCTTAGACAGGGGTAAACAAGAGACCCAGTACTTC. Translating gives CASSLDRGKQETQYF.

This clonotype was seen repeatedly, ten times or more. The chain employs TRBV6-2 or TRBV6-3 and TRBJ2-1; 10 positions agree with TRBD2. The junction had 12 bases not matched to a gene; V was cut back by 7 bases and J by 9 bases. The length of the CDR3 is 15 residues. Germline V gene data show CDR1 as MNHEY and CDR2 as SVGEGT. The CDR3 bases are TGTGCCAGCACCCCCACACTAGCGGGGCAGGGTGAGCAGTTCTTC. This encodes CASTPTLAGQGEQFF.

J is TRBJ2-1 and V is TRBV7-2; 9 bases align to TRBD2. J gave up 3 bases and V 5 bases, and 5 bases lay outside the gene matches. The V gene's germline CDR1 is SGHTA and CDR2 FQGNSA. The CDR3 loop spans 15 amino acids. CDR3 sequence: CASSPTSGFYNEQFF. The CDR3, as DNA: TGTGCCAGCAGCCCGACTAGCGGATTCTACAATGAGCAGTTCTTC.

Concerning this clonotype itself: It may be a read error: a sequence one base away is much more abundant. V is TRBV6-2 or TRBV6-3 and J is TRBJ1-6; D is uncertain. From germline, CDR1 is MNHEY and CDR2 SVGEGT. The CDR3 length is 14 residues. CDR3 loop: CASSYAGYNSPFHF. Here the CDR3 DNA reads TGTGCCAGCAGTTACGCGGGATATAATTCACCCTTCCACTTT.

In its sample, this clonotype was seen many times. V gene TRBV28 combines with J gene TRBJ2-5; D unclear. Germline V CDR1 and CDR2: MDHEN, SYDVKM. The CDR3 extends over 13 amino acids. Deletions cut 3 bases from V and 1 base from J, with 6 bases between. The CDR3 sequence: CASSFNGQETQYF. In DNA, the CDR3 is TGTGCCAGCAGTTTTAACGGCCAAGAGACCCAGTACTTC.

This clonotype turned up a few times. The V and J genes are TRBV6-5 and TRBJ2-7; 7 bases are shared with TRBD1. The CDR3 runs to 13 residues. V lost 9 bases to trimming and J lost 5 bases; unmatched junction nucleotides: 10. From germline, CDR1 is MNHEY and CDR2 SVGAGI. The CDR3 DNA is TGTGCCAGTATGAAGGACAGGTCCCACGAGCAGTACTTC. The encoded protein is CASMKDRSHEQYF.

This clonotype was found a few times. The chain has TRBV9 and TRBJ1-2, with unresolved D. The germline V gene has CDR1 SGDLS and CDR2 YYNGEE. Trimming removed 0 bases from V and 8 bases from J, with 8 bases in between. This CDR3 contains 12 residues. CDR3 protein: CASSVGASGYTF. DNA for the CDR3: TGTGCCAGCAGCGTAGGAGCAAGCGGCTACACCTTC.

As regards this clonotype: The junction departs from germline at one end; a sequencing error may be responsible. The chain is built from TRBV5-1 and TRBJ1-1; no reliable D call. Germline V gives CDR1 SGHRS, CDR2 YFSETQ. The CDR3 has 15 residues. The DNA for the CDR3 is TGCGCCAGCAGTGACCAAACCCCAGGTGCCACTGAAGCTTTCTTC. This codes for CASSDQTPGATEAFF.